A selection of T cell receptor beta chains follows, all from one sample in a study of OX40 agonist ivuxolimab in advanced cancers. Using immunoSEQ multiplex PCR, the repertoire was profiled, and TCRdb retains in-frame clones only, with some absent. The sample holds more than 45,000 clones, 80% to 90% seen once. Sequencing was performed on CD4+ or CD8+ T cells sorted from blood, taken in a trial of the OX40 agonist ivuxolimab. These receptors all come from an adult with an advanced solid tumor such as melanoma, head and neck, liver or kidney cancer. The CDR3 runs from the conserved cysteine through the conserved F or W. D genes are given only for firm matches. Some rows mark clone size as missing; the rest say once, few, many or name a class of expanded clone.

TRBD1,TRBV5-1,TRBJ1-3,-,TGCGCCAGCCGGGAGGGGACAGGGAGATACACCATATATTTT,CASREGTGRYTIYF
-,TRBV11-1,TRBJ1-1,once,TGTGCCAGCAGCTTAGGGATTGGGCCAGCTTTCTTT,CASSLGIGPAFF
TRBD2,TRBV5-6,TRBJ2-5,-,TGTGCCAGCAGCTTGGGCGGGAGGGCCAGTGGGGAGACCCAGTACTTC,CASSLGGRASGETQYF
-,TRBV4-1,TRBJ2-7,-,TGCGCCAGCAGCCAAACCGCCTTAAGGGCAACCTACGAGCAGTACTTC,CASSQTALRATYEQYF
-,TRBV7-3,TRBJ2-3,-,TGTGCCAGCAGCGGAGGGGGCTCAAGATCAGATACGCAGTATTTT,CASSGGGSRSDTQYF
-,TRBV28,TRBJ2-1,-,TGTGCCAGCAGTCCAGGGTTGAGCTCCTACAATGAGCAGTTCTTC,CASSPGLSSYNEQFF
-,TRBV27,TRBJ2-1,-,TGTGCCAGCAGTTTCACGGGGAACAATGAGCAGTTCTTC,CASSFTGNNEQFF
-,TRBV19,TRBJ1-5,-,TGTGCCAGTAAACGCCTCAATAGCAATCAGCCCCAGCATTTT,CASKRLNSNQPQHF
-,TRBV6-1,TRBJ2-7,-,TGTGCCAGCAGTGAACAACCGGGGGACGAGCAGTACTTC,CASSEQPGDEQYF
TRBD2,TRBV27,TRBJ2-3,few,TGTGCCAGCAGTATACCCGGGACTAGCAGCACAGATACGCAGTATTTT,CASSIPGTSSTDTQYF
-,TRBV7-9,TRBJ1-1,few,TGTGCCAGCAGCTTAGTCCAGGGTCCGAACACTGAAGCTTTCTTT,CASSLVQGPNTEAFF
-,TRBV7-6,TRBJ2-1,-,TGTGCCAGCAGCTTAGTAGTAGCGCGGTACCACAATGAGCAGTTCTTC,CASSLVVARYHNEQFF
-,TRBV7-2,TRBJ2-7,-,TGTGCCAGCAGCTTAGTGCTAGGCGAGCAGTACTTC,CASSLVLGEQYF
-,TRBV13,TRBJ1-3,few,TGTGCCAGCAGCTTATCTACGGTCTCGGCTGGAAACACCATATATTTT,CASSLSTVSAGNTIYF